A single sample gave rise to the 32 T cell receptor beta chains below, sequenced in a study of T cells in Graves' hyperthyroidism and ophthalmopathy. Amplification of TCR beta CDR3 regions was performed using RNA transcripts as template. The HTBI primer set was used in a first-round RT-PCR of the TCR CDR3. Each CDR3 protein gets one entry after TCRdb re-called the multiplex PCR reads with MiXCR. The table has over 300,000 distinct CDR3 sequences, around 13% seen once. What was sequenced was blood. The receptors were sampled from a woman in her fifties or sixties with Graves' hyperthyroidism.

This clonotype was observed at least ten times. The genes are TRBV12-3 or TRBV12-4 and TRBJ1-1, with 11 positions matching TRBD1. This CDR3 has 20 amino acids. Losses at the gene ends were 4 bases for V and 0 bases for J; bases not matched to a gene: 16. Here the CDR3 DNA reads TGTGCCAGCAGTTCCCCCCGCTCCCCCGGGACAGGGGGAGTGAACACTGAAGCTTTCTTT. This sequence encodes CASSSPRSPGTGGVNTEAFF.

CDR3 DNA: TGTGCCAGCACCCGGGGAGGGGTTGCAACTAATGAAAAACTGTTTTTT. Encoded protein: CASTRGGVATNEKLFF. The V call is TRBV7-9, the J call TRBJ1-4, with a possible D match to TRBD1 (5 bases). This CDR3 is built from 16 residues. V was clipped by 7 bases and J by 0 bases, with 15 bases between them. CDR1 is SEHNR, CDR2 FQNEAQ, per germline (reference sequence).

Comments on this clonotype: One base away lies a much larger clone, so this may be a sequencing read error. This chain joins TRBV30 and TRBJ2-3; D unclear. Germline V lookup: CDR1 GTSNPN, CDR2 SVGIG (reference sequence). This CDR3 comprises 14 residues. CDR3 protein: CTWRGSRNTDTQYF. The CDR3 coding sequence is TGTACCTGGAGAGGTAGCCGAAACACAGATACGCAGTATTTT.

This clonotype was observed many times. The CDR3 spells CASSGGKLKDGSYEQYF. CDR3 sequence (DNA): TGTGCCAGCAGTGGGGGAAAACTTAAAGACGGGTCGTACGAGCAGTACTTC. This chain connects TRBV6-1 to TRBJ2-7; D remains unclear. This CDR3 comprises 17 residues. The germline V gene has CDR1 MNHNS and CDR2 SASEGT. V lost 4 bases to trimming and J lost 4 bases, with 23 bases between them.

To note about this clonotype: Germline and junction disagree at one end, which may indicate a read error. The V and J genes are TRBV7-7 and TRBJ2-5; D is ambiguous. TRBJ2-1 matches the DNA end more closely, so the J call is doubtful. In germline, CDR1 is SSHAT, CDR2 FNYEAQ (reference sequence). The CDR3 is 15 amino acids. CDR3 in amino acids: CASSPRHGLEETQFF. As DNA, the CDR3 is TGTGCTAGCAGCCCACGCCATGGGCTCGAAGAGACCCAGTTCTTC.

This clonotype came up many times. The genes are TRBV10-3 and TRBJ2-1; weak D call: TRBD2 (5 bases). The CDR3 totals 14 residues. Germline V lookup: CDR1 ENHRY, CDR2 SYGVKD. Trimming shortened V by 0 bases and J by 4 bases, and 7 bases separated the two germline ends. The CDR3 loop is CAISESGAYNEQFF. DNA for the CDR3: TGTGCCATCAGTGAGTCGGGAGCGTACAATGAGCAGTTCTTC.

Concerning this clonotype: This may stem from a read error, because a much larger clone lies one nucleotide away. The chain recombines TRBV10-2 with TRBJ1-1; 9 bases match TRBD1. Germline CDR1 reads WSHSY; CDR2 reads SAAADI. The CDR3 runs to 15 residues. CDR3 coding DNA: TGCGCCAGCGGCTGGACAGGGGCAATGAACACTGGAGCTTTCTTT. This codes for CASGWTGAMNTGAFF.

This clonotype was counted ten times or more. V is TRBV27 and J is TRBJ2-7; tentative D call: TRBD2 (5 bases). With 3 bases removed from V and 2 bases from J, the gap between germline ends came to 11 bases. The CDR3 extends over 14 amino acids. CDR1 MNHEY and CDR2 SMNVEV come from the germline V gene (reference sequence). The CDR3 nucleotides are TGTGCCAGCAGTTTCTCGGGATTGGCCTACGAGCAGTACTTC. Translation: CASSFSGLAYEQYF.

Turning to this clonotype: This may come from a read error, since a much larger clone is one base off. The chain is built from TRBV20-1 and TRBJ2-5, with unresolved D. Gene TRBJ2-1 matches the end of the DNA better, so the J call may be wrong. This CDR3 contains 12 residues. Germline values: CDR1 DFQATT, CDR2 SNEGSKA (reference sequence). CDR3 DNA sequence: TGCAGTGCTAGTCAGATCGAAGAGACCCAGTTCTTC. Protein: CSASQIEETQFF.

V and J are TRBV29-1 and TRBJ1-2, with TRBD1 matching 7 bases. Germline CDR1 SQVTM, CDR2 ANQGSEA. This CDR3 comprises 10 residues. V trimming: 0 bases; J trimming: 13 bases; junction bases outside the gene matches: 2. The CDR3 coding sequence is TGCAGCGTTGAAGACGGGGACAGCACCTTC. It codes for CSVEDGDSTF.

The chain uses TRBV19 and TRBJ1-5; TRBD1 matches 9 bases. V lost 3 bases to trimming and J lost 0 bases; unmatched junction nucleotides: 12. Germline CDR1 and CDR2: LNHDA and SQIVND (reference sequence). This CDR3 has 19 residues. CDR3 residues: CASSMGAGTGPYSNQPQHF. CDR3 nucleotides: TGTGCCAGTAGTATGGGCGCTGGGACAGGGCCTTATAGCAATCAGCCCCAGCATTTT.

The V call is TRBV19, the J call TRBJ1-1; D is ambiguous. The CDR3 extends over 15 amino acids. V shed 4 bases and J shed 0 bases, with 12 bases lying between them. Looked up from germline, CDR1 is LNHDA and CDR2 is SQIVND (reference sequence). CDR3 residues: CASSTTGSLNTEAFF. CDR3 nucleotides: TGTGCCAGTAGTACCACGGGGTCTTTGAACACTGAAGCTTTCTTT.

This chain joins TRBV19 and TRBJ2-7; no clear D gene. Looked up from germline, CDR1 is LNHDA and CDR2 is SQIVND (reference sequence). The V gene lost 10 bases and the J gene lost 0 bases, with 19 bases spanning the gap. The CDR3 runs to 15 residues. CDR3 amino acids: CATRSQTISSYEQYF. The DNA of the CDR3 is TGTGCCACTCGATCCCAGACCATCAGCTCCTACGAGCAGTACTTC. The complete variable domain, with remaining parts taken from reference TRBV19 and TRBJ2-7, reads DGGITQSPKYLFRKEGQNVTLSCEQNLNHDAMYWYRQDPGQGLRLIYYSQIVNDFQKGDIAEGYSVSREKKESFPLTVTSAQKNPTAFYLCATRSQTISSYEQYFGPGTRLTVT.

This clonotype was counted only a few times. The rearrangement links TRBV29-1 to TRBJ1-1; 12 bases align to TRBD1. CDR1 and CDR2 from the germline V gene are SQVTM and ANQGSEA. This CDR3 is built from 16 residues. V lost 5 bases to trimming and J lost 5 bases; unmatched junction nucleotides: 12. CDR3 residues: CSVTGTGGAGSTEAFF. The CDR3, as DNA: TGCAGCGTTACCGGGACAGGGGGCGCCGGGAGTACTGAAGCTTTCTTT.

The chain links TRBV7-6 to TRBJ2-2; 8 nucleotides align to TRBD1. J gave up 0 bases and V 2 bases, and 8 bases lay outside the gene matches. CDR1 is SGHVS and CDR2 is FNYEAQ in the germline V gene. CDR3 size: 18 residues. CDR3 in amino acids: CASSLFRTGSPNTGELFF. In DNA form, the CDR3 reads TGTGCCAGCAGCTTATTTAGGACAGGGTCTCCGAACACCGGGGAGCTGTTTTTT.

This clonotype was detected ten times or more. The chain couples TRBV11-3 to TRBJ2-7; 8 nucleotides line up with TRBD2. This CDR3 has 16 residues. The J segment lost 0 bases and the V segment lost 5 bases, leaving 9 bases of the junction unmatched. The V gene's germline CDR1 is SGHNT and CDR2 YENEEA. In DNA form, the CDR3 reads TGTGCCAGCAGCCACTCGACTAGCGTGAGCTCCTACGAGCAGTACTTC. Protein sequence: CASSHSTSVSSYEQYF. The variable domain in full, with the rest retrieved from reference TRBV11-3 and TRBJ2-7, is EAGVVQSPRYKIIEKKQPVAFWCNPISGHNTLYWYLQNLGQGPELLIRYENEEAVDDSQLPKDRFSAERLKGVDSTLKIQPAELGDSAVYLCASSHSTSVSSYEQYFGPGTRLTVT.

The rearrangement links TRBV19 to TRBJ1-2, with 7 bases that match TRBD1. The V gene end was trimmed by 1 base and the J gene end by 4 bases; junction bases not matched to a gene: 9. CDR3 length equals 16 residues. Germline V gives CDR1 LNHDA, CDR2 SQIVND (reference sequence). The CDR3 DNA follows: TGTGCCAGTAGTATAGCAGGGGGGCCCCTTAGCTATGGCTACACCTTC. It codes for CASSIAGGPLSYGYTF. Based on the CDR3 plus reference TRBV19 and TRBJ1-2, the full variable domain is DGGITQSPKYLFRKEGQNVTLSCEQNLNHDAMYWYRQDPGQGLRLIYYSQIVNDFQKGDIAEGYSVSREKKESFPLTVTSAQKNPTAFYLCASSIAGGPLSYGYTFGSGTRLTVV.

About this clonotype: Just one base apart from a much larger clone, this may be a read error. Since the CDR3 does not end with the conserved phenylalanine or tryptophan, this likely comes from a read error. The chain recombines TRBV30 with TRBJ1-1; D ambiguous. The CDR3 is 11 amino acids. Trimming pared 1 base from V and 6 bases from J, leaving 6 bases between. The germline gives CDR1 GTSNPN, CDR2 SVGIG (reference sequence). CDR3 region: CAWSAGAEAFL. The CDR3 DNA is TGTGCCTGGAGTGCCGGGGCTGAAGCTTTCCTT.

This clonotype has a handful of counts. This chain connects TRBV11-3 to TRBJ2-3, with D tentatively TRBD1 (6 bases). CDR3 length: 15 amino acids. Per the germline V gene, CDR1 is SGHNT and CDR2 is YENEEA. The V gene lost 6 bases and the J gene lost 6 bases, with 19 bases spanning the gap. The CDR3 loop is CASSDFGSTGDTQYF. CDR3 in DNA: TGTGCCAGCAGTGATTTTGGCTCCACAGGGGATACGCAGTATTTT.

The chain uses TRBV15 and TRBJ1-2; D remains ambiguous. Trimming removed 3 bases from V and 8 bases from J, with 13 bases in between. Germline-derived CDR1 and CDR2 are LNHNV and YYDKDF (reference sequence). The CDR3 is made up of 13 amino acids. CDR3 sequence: CATSRDPGRGYTF. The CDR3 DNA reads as TGTGCCACCAGCAGGGACCCCGGGCGGGGCTACACCTTC.

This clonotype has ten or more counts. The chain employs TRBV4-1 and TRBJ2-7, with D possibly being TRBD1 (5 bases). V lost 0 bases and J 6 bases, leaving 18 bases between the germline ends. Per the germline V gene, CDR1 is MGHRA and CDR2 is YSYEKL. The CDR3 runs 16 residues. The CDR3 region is CASSQDWDLQGREQYF. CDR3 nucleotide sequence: TGCGCCAGCAGCCAAGACTGGGATTTGCAGGGTCGCGAGCAGTACTTC.

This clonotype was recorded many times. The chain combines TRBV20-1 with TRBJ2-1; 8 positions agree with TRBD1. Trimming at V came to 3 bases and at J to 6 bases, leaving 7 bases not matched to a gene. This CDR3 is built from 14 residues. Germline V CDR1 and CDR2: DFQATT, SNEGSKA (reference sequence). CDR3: CSASRQGAANEQFF. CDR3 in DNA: TGCAGTGCTAGCCGGCAGGGGGCTGCCAATGAGCAGTTCTTC.

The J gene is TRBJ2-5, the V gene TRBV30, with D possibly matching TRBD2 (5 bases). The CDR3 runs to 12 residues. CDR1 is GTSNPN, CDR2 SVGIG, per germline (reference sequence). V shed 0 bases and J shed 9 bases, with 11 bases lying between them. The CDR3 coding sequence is TGTGCCTGGAGTGTTCGGGATGAGGCCCAGTACTTC. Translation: CAWSVRDEAQYF.

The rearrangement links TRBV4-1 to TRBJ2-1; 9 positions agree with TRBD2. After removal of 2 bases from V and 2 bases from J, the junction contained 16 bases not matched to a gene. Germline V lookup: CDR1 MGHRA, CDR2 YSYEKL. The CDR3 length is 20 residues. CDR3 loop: CASSQPPGAAGGRTYNEQFF. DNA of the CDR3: TGCGCCAGCAGCCAACCACCGGGGGCGGCGGGAGGGCGCACCTACAATGAGCAGTTCTTC.

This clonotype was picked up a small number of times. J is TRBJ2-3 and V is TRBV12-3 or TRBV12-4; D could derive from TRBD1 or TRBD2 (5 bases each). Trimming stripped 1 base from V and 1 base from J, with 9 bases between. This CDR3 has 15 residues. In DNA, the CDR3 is TGTGCCAGCAGTTTAGGGGGGAGCGGCACAGATACGCAGTATTTT. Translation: CASSLGGSGTDTQYF.

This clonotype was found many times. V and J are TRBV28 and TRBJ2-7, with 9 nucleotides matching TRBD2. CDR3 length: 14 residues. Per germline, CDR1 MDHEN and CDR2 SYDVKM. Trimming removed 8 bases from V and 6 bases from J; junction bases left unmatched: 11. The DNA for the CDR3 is TGTGCCAGCCACCATAGCGGGAGACTTAGCGAGCAGTACTTC. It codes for CASHHSGRLSEQYF.

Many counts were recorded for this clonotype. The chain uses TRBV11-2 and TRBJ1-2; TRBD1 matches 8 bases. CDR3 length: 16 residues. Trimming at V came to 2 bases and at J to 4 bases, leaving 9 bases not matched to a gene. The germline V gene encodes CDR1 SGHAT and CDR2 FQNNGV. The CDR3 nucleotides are TGTGCCAGCAGCTTAAATCAGGGGGCGGCGGGCTATGGCTACACCTTC. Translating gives CASSLNQGAAGYGYTF.

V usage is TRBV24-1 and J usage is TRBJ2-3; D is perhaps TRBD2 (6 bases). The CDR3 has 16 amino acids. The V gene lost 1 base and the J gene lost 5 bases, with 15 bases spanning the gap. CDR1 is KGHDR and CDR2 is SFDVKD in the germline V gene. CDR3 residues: CATSDFVGGGQDTQYF. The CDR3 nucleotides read TGTGCCACCAGTGATTTCGTCGGAGGAGGGCAAGATACGCAGTATTTT.

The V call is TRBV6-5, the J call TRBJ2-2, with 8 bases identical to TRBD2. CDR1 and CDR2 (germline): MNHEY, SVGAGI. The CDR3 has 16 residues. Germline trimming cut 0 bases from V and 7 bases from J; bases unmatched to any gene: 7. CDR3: CASSYSSGSVVGELFF. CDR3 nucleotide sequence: TGTGCCAGCAGTTACTCGAGCGGGAGCGTCGTCGGGGAGCTGTTTTTT.

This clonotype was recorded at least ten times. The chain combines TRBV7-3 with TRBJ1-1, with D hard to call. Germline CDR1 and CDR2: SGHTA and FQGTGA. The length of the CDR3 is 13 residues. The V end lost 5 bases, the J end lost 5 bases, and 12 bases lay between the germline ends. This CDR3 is CASSPTPDTEAFF. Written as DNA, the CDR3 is TGTGCCAGCAGCCCCACCCCGGATACTGAAGCTTTCTTT.

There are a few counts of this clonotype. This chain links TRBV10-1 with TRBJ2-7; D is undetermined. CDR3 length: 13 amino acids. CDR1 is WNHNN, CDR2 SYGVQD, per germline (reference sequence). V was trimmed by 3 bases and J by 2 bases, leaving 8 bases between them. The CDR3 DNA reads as TGCGCCAGCAGTGATTATCTAGCCTACGAGCAGTACTTC. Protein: CASSDYLAYEQYF.

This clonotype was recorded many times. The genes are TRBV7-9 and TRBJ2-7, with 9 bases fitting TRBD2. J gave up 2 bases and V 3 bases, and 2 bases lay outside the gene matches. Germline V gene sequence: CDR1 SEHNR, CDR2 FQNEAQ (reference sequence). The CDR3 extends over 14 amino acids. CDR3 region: CASSLTSGPYEQYF. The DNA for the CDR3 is TGTGCCAGCAGCTTGACTAGCGGCCCCTACGAGCAGTACTTC.